The TCR beta chain described here comes from a study of T-cell reconstitution after alpha-beta-depleted transplantation in children. TCRbeta library construction was performed incorporating unique molecular identifiers. MiXCR was run by TCRdb on the PCR reads, yielding one entry per CDR3 protein. This table has just under 550,000 distinct CDR3 sequences, 15% to 20% appearing once. CDR1 and CDR2 from the germline V gene are DFQATT and SNEGSKA (reference sequence). The CDR3 sequence is 14 residues long. V gave up 2 bases and J gave up 3 bases, with 13 bases separating them. Sequencing used PBMCs from the stem cell graft donor, obtained from the stem cell graft. The chain carries TRBV20-1 and TRBJ2-5, with TRBD1 as a possible D gene (6 bases). This clonotype was obtained from a human donor who donated a stem cell graft to a child with acute lymphoblastic leukemia. The CDR3: CSARRDGTKETQYF. In DNA, the CDR3 is TGCAGTGCTAGAAGGGACGGGACAAAAGAGACCCAGTACTTC.